The source of this TCR beta chain is a study of metastatic and nonmetastatic thyroid tumors. Overall study context: For malignant and benign thyroid patients, tumor or nodule tissue and blood were the sources whose repertoires were compared. The study's findings and limits: As reported, TCR beta diversity in blood and tumor was significantly higher in malignant thyroid tumors than in benign nodules.

The V and J ends lost 3 bases and 3 bases respectively, with 10 bases between them. Germline loops: CDR1 SGHRS, CDR2 YFSETQ. The CDR3 contains 15 residues. As originally analysed: The study took CDR3 differences across clinicopathological groups and made a distant-metastasis classifier for papillary thyroid cancer from them. Through MiXCR, TCRdb re-clonotyped the PCR reads. The V and J calls reflect TCRdb's pipeline rather than the authors' work. Altogether some 19,000 clones are present, roughly 25% being singletons, with the ten largest covering 2.5% to 3.5%. Nobody among the patients had been given any treatment before thyroid surgery. Worth noting for this clone: Its specificity is not known.

Sequenced input: blood. The source of this sequence is a male donor with papillary thyroid cancer or a benign thyroid nodule (not recorded which). Some clones in this sample may be carry-over from other donors' samples. The chain links TRBV5-1 to TRBJ1-6; D is unclear. The CDR3 bases are TGCGCCAGCAGCTCCCAAGACGGCTATAATTCACCCCTCCACTTT. Protein: CASSSQDGYNSPLHF.